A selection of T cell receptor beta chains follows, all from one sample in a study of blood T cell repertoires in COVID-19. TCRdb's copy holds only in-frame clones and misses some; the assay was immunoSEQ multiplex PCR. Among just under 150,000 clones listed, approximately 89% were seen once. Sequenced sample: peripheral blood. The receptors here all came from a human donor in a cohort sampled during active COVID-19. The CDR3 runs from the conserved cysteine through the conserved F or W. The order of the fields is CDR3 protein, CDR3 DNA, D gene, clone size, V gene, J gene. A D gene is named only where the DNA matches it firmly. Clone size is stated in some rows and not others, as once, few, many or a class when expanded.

CASSIVGGTEAFF	TGTGCCAGTAGTATAGTGGGGGGGACTGAAGCTTTCTTT	.	.	TRBV19	TRBJ1-1
CASSSGTGVAGETQYF	TGTGCCAGCAGCTCTGGGACAGGGGTCGCGGGGGAGACCCAGTACTTC	TRBD1	once	TRBV7-9	TRBJ2-5
CASSQLPQGEYQETQYF	TGCGCCAGCAGCCAATTACCACAGGGGGAGTATCAAGAGACCCAGTACTTC	TRBD1	.	TRBV5-1	TRBJ2-5
CASGTSGGAEVQFF	TGTGCCAGCGGGACTAGCGGGGGGGCTGAGGTGCAGTTCTTC	TRBD2	once	TRBV7-3	TRBJ2-1
CASNWAKPRQGGAGGPFYEQYF	TGTGCCAGCAATTGGGCAAAACCCCGACAGGGGGGCGCCGGGGGCCCATTCTACGAGCAGTACTTC	TRBD1	.	TRBV2	TRBJ2-7
CASSEGQVNEQFF	TGTGCCAGCAGTGAAGGACAAGTCAATGAGCAGTTCTTC	.	.	TRBV6-1	TRBJ2-1
CASSYAGVNTEAFF	TGTGCCAGCAGTTACGCCGGGGTGAACACTGAAGCTTTCTTT	.	.	TRBV6-6	TRBJ1-1
CASSPVRQGVGEQYF	TGTGCCAGCAGCCCCGTCAGACAGGGGGTGGGGGAGCAGTACTTC	TRBD1	few	TRBV7-8	TRBJ2-7
CASSVERGYGNTIYF	TGTGCCAGCAGCGTAGAGCGGGGCTATGGAAACACCATATATTTT	.	.	TRBV9	TRBJ1-3
CASSEGGANTEAFF	TGTGCCAGCAGTGAGGGAGGGGCTAACACTGAAGCTTTCTTT	.	few	TRBV7-3	TRBJ1-1
CASRLTGESNQPQHF	TGCGCCAGCAGACTGACAGGGGAGAGCAATCAGCCCCAGCATTTT	TRBD1	.	TRBV5-1	TRBJ1-5
CASSETDRDTDTQYF	TGTGCCAGCAGCGAAACCGACAGGGACACAGATACGCAGTATTTT	TRBD1	.	TRBV7-8	TRBJ2-3
CASSPITSAGGLNTGELFF	TGTGCCAGCTCACCCATAACTAGTGCGGGGGGGTTGAACACCGGGGAGCTGTTTTTT	TRBD2	.	TRBV18	TRBJ2-2
CASSIGLDSPLHF	TGTGCCAGTAGTATAGGACTCGACTCACCCCTCCACTTT	.	.	TRBV19	TRBJ1-6
CASSLVGGQKETQYF	TGTGCCAGCAGCTTAGTCGGGGGACAGAAAGAGACCCAGTACTTC	.	.	TRBV7-6	TRBJ2-5
CATGRDSTFYGYTF	TGTGCCACGGGCCGGGACAGTACTTTCTATGGCTACACCTTC	TRBD1	.	TRBV6-5	TRBJ1-2
CASSPQRTSGGADTQYF	TGTGCCAGCTCACCGCAGCGGACTAGCGGGGGGGCAGATACGCAGTATTTT	TRBD2	.	TRBV18	TRBJ2-3
CASSFTNGQGEAFF	TGTGCCAGCAGCTTCACCAATGGACAGGGAGAAGCTTTCTTT	TRBD1	.	TRBV5-4	TRBJ1-1